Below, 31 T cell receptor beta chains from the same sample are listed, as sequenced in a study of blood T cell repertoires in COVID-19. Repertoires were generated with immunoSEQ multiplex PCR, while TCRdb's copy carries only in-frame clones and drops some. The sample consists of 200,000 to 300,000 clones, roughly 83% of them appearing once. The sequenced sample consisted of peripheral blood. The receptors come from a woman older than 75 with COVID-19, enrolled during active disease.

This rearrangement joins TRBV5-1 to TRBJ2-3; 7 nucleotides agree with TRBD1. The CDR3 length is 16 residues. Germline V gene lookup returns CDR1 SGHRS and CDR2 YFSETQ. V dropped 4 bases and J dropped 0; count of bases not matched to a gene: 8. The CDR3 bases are TGCGCCAGCAGCCCCGGACAGGACTCTAGCACAGATACGCAGTATTTT. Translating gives CASSPGQDSSTDTQYF.

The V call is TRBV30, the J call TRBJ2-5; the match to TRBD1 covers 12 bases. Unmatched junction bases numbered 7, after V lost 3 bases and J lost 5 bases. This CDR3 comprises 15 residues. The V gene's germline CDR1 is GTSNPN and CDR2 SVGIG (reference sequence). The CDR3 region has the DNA TGTGCCTGGAGCCCGGGACAGGGGGCTAGGGAGACCCAGTACTTC. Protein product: CAWSPGQGARETQYF.

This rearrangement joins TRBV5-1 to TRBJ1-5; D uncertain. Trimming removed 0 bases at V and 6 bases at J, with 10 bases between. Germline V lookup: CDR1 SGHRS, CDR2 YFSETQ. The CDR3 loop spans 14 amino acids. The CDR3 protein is CASSLESGFQPQHF. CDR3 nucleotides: TGCGCCAGCAGCTTGGAATCCGGTTTTCAGCCCCAGCATTTT.

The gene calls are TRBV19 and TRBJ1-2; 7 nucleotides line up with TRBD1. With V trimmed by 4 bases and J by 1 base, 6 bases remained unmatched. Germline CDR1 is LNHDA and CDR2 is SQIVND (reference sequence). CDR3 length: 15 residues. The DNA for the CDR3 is TGTGCCAGTAGTAGAACGACAGGGAGTAACTATGGCTACACCTTC. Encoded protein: CASSRTTGSNYGYTF.

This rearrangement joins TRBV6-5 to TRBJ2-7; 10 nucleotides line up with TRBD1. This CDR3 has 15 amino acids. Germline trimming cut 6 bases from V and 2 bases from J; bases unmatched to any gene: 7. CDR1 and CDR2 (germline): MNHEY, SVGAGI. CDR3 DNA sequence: TGTGCCAGCAGACCCCGGGACAGGGGCGCCTACGAGCAGTACGTC. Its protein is CASRPRDRGAYEQYV.

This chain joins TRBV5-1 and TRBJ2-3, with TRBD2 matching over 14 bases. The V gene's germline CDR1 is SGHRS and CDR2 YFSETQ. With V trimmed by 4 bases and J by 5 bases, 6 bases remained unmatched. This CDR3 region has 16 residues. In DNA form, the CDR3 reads TGCGCCAGCAGCATTGGACTAGCGGGGGGACAAGATACGCAGTATTTT. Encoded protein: CASSIGLAGGQDTQYF.

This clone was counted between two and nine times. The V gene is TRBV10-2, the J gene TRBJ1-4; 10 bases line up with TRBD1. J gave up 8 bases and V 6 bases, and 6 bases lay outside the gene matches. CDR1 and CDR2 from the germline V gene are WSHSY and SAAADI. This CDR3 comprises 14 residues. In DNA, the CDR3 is TGCGCCAGCAGGGGGACAGGGGTGGAAGAAAAACTGTTTTTT. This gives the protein CASRGTGVEEKLFF.

CDR3 DNA: TGCGCCAGCAGCTTGGGGGCAGGGGCAGATACGCAGTATTTT. It translates to CASSLGAGADTQYF. J is TRBJ2-3 and V is TRBV5-1, with D maybe TRBD1 (6 bases). CDR3 length: 14 amino acids. The germline V gene encodes CDR1 SGHRS and CDR2 YFSETQ. The ends were cut back, 0 bases at V and 4 bases at J, with 9 bases in the middle.

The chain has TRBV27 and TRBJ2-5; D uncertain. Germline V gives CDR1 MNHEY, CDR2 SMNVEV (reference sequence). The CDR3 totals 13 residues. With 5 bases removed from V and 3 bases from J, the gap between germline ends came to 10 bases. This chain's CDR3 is CASSPGHEETQYF. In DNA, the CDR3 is TGTGCCAGCAGTCCAGGTCACGAAGAGACCCAGTACTTC.

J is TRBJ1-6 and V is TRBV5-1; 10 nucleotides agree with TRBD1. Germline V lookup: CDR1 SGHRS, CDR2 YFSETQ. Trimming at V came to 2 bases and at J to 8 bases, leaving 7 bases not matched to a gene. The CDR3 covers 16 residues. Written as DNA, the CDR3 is TGCGCCAGCAGCTTCTCGGCAGGACAGGGGGATTCACCCCTCCACTTT. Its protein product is CASSFSAGQGDSPLHF.

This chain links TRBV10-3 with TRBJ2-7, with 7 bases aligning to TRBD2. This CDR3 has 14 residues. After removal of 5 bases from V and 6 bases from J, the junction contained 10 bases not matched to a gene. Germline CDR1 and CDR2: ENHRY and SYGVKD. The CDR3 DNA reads TGTGCCATCAGTAGGGAACTAGCGTCTAGCGAGCAGTACTTC. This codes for CAISRELASSEQYF.

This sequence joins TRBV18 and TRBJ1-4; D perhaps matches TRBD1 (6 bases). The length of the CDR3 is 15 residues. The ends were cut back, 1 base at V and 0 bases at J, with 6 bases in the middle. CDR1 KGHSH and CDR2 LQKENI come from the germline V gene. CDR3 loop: CASSPQGATNEKLFF. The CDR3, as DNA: TGTGCCAGCTCACCACAGGGGGCAACTAATGAAAAACTGTTTTTT.

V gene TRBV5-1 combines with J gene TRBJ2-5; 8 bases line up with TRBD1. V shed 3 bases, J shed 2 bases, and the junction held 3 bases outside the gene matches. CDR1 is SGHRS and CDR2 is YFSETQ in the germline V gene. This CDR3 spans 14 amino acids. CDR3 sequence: CASSYQGAQETQYF. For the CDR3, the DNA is TGCGCCAGCAGCTACCAGGGGGCTCAAGAGACCCAGTACTTC.

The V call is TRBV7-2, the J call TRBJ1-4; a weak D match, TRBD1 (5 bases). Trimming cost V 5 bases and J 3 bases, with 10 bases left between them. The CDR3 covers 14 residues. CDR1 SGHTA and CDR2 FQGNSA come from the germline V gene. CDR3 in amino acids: CASSPGQANEKLFF. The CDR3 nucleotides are TGTGCCAGCAGCCCCGGACAAGCTAATGAAAAACTGTTTTTT.

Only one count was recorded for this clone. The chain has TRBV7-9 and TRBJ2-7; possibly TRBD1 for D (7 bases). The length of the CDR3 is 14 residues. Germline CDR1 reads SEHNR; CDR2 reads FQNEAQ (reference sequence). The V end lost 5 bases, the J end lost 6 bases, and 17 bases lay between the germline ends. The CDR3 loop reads CASSPRVRGVEQYF. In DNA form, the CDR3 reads TGTGCCAGCAGCCCCCGCGTCAGGGGGGTCGAGCAGTACTTC.

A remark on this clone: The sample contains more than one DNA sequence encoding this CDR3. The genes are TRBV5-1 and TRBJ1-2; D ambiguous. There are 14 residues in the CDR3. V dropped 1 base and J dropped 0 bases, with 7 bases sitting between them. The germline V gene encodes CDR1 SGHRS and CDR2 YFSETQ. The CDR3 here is CASSLTVPNYGYTF. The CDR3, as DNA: TGCGCCAGCAGCTTGACAGTCCCTAACTATGGCTACACCTTC.

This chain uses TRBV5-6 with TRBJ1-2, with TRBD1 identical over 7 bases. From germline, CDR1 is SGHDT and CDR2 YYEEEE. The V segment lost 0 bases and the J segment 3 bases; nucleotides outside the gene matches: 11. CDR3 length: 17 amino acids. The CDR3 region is CASSLGQTGEVDYGYTF. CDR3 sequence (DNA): TGTGCCAGCAGCTTGGGCCAAACAGGGGAGGTCGACTATGGCTACACCTTC.

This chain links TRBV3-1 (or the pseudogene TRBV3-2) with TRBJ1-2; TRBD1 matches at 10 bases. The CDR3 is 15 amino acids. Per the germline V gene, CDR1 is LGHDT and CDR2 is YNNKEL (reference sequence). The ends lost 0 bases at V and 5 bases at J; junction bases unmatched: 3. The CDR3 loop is CASSQDGQGVYGYTF. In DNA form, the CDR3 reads TGTGCCAGCAGCCAAGACGGACAGGGGGTTTATGGCTACACCTTC.

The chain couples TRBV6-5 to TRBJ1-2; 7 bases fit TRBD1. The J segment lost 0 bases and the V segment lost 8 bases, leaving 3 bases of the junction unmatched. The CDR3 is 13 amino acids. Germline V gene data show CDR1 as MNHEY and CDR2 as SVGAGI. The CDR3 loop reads CASGDRANYGYTF. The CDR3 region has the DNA TGTGCCAGCGGGGACAGAGCTAACTATGGCTACACCTTC.

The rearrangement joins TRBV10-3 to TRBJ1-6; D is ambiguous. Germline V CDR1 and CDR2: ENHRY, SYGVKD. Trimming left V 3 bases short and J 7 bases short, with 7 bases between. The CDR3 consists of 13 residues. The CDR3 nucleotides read TGTGCCATCAGTGATACCGGGAATTCACCCCTCCACTTT. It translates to CAISDTGNSPLHF.

The CDR3: CATSTQNTIYF. DNA for the CDR3: TGTGCCACCAGCACCCAAAACACCATATATTTT. The chain is built from TRBV15 and TRBJ1-3; D not certain. The CDR3 has 11 residues. Trimming removed 4 bases at V and 6 bases at J, with 4 bases between. The V gene's germline CDR1 is LNHNV and CDR2 YYDKDF (reference sequence).

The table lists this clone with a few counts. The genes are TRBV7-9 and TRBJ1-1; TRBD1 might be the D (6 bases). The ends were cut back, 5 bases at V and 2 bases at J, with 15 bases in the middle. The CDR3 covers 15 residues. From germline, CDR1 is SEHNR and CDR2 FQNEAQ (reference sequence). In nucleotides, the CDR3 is TGTGCCAGCAGCCCGCGACTGGGGGCTAACACTGAAGCTTTCTTT. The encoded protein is CASSPRLGANTEAFF. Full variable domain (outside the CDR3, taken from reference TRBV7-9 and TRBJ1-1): DTGVSQNPRHKITKRGQNVTFRCDPISEHNRLYWYRQTLGQGPEFLTYFQNEAQLEKSRLLSDRFSAERPKGSFSTLEIQRTEQGDSAMYLCASSPRLGANTEAFFGQGTRLTVV.

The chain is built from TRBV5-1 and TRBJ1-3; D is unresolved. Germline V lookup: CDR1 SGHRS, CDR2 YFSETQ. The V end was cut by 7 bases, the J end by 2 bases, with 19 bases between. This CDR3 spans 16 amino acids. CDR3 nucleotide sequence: TGCGCCAGCGGGCTGAGTGACCGAGACCCTGGAAACACCATATATTTT. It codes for CASGLSDRDPGNTIYF.

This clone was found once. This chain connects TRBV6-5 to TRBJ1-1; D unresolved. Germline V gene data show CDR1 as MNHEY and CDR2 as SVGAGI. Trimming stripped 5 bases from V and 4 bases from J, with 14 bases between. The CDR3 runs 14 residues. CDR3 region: CASSPPRGLTEAFF. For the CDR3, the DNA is TGTGCCAGCAGTCCTCCGCGAGGACTCACTGAAGCTTTCTTT.

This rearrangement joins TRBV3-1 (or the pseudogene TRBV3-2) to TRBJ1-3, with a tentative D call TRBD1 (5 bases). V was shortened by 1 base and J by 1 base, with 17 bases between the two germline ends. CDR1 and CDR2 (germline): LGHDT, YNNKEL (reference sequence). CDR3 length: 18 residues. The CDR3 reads CASSQVVFVQGSGNTIYF. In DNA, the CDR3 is TGTGCCAGCAGCCAAGTTGTCTTCGTTCAGGGTTCTGGAAACACCATATATTTT.

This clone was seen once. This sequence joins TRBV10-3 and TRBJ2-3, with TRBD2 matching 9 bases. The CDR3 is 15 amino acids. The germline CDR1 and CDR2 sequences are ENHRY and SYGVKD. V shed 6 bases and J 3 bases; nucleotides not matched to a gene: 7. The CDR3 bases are TGTGCCATCAGGCGGGGGGGCAGAGTAACAGATACGCAGTATTTT. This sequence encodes CAIRRGGRVTDTQYF.

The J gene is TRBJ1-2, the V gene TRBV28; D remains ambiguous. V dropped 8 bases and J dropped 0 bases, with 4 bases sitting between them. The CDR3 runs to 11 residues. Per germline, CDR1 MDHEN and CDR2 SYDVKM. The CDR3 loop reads CASESNYGYTF. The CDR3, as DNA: TGTGCCAGCGAGTCTAACTATGGCTACACCTTC.

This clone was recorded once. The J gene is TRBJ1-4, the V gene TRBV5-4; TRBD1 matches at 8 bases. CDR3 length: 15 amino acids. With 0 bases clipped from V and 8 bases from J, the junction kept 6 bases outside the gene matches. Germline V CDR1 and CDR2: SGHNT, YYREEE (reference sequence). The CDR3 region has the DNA TGTGCCAGCAGCTTGGGACAGGGGTCGTTCGAAAAACTGTTTTTT. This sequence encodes CASSLGQGSFEKLFF.

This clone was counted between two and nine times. The CDR3, as DNA: TGTGCCAGCAGTGAAGCACGATATTCGGGTGTCAAGAGCACTGAAGCTTTCTTT. Its protein is CASSEARYSGVKSTEAFF. The rearrangement uses TRBV2 and TRBJ1-1; no firm D call. The CDR3 covers 18 residues. Trimming removed 0 bases from V and 4 bases from J, with 21 bases in between. Per germline, CDR1 SNHLY and CDR2 FYNNEI.

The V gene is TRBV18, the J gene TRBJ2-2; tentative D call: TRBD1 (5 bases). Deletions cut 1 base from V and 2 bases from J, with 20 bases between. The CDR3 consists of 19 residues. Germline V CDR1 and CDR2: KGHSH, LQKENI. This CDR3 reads CASSPRTFTDRPNTGELFF. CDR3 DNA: TGTGCCAGCTCACCACGCACCTTTACTGACAGACCTAACACCGGGGAGCTGTTTTTT.

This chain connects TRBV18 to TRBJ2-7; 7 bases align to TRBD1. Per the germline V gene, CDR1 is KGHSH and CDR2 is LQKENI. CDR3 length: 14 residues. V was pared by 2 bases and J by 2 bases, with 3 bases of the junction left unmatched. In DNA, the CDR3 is TGTGCCAGCTCACCAGGGGACAGTCCCTACGAGCAGTACTTC. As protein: CASSPGDSPYEQYF.